This T cell receptor beta chain derives from a study of OX40 agonist ivuxolimab in advanced cancers. This CDR3 has 14 residues. The ends were cut back, 3 bases at V and 0 bases at J, with 10 bases in the middle. CDR1 is SGHRS and CDR2 is YFSETQ in the germline V gene. The table came from immunoSEQ multiplex PCR; TCRdb's copy has only in-frame clones and leaves some out. The data show tens of thousands of clones, 80% to 90% seen once. The specimen was CD4+ or CD8+ T cells sorted from blood, collected in a trial of the OX40 agonist ivuxolimab. The sequence was collected from an adult with an advanced solid tumor such as melanoma, head and neck, liver or kidney cancer. The genes are TRBV5-1 and TRBJ2-7; D gene ambiguous. The CDR3 reads CASSSDASSYEQYF. The CDR3 nucleotides read TGCGCCAGCAGCTCGGACGCGAGCTCCTACGAGCAGTACTTC.